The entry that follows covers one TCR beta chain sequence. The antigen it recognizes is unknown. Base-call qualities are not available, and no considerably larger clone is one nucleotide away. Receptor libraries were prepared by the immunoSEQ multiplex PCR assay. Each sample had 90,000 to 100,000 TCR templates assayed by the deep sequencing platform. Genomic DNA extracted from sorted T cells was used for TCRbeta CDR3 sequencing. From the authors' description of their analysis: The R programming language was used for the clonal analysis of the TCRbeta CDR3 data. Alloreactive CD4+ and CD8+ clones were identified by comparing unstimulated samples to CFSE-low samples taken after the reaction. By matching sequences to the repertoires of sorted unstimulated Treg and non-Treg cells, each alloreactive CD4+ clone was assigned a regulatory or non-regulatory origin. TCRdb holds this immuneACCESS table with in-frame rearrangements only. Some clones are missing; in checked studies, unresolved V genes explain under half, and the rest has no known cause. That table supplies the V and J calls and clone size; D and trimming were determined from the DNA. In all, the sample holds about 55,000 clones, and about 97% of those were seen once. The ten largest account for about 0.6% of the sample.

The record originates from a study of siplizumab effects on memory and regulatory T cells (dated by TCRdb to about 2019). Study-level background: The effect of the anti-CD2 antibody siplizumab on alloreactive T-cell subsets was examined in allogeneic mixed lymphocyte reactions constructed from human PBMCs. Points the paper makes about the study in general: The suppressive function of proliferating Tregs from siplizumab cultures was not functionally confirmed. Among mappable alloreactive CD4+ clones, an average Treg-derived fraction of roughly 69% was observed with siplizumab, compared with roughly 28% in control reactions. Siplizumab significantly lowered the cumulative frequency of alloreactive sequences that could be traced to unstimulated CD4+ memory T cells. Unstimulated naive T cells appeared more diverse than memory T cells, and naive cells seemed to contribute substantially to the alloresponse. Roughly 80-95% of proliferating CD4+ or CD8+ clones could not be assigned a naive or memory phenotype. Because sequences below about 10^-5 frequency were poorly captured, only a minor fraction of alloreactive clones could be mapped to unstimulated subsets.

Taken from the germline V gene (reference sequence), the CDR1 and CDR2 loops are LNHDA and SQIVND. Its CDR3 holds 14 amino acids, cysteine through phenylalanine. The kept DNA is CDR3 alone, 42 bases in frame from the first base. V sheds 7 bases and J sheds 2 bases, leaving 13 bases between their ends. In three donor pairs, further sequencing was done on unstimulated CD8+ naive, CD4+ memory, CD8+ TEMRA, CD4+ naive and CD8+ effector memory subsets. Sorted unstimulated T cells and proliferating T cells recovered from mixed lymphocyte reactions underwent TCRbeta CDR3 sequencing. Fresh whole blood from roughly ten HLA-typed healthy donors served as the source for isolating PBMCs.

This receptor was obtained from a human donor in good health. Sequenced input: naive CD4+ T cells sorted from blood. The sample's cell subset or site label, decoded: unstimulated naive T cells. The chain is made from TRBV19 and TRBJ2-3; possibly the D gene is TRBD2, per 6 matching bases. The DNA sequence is TGTGCCAGTAATACGGGGGACCACACAGATACGCAGTATTTT. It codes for CASNTGDHTDTQYF.